This T cell receptor beta chain was documented in a study of blood T cells in healthy people across ages. Regarding the study as a whole: No conclusive comparison of naive versus antigen-experienced cells was possible with unsorted PBMCs. In long-lived donors, naive CD4+ cell counts and diversity exceeded those of aged donors. Lack of knowledge of donor CMV status possibly confounded expanded clonotype changes.

PCR was performed a second time for 7 to 11 cycles using a sample-barcoded 5' primer and a J-beta primer mix. TCRdb reprocessed the 5' RACE reads via MiXCR and lists one record per CDR3 protein. The sample yields about 670,000 distinct CDR3 sequences, around 50% seen once. Healthy Caucasian individuals from Russia aged about 6 to 100 served as donors. To note about this clonotype: What it binds is unknown.

This clonotype was sampled from a woman of 80 years or more in good health. The sequenced sample consisted of blood.

CDR3 coding DNA: TGTGCCAGCAGTTGGGGACACATCTACGAGCAGTACTTC. It translates to CASSWGHIYEQYF. The chain uses TRBV7-9 and TRBJ2-5, with a weak D call TRBD1 (6 bases). The tail of the sequence fits TRBJ2-7 better, so the J call may be wrong. This CDR3 spans 13 amino acids. The germline V gene encodes CDR1 SEHNR and CDR2 FQNEAQ (reference sequence).